The 24 T cell receptor beta chains presented below share a single source sample, sequenced in a study of shared clonotypes between healthy human individuals. Using immunoSEQ multiplex PCR, the repertoire was profiled, and TCRdb retains in-frame clones only, with some absent. Of around 2.5 million clones in the sample, approximately 93% are singletons; the top ten hold 0.36%. Material: naive CD4+ T cells from PBMCs. Described subset: CD45RA+ positively selected. These TCRs come from a man aged 18 to 30 in good health. Some clones in this sample may be carry-over from other donors' samples.

The chain links TRBV4-2 to TRBJ1-1, with no clear D. There are 12 residues in the CDR3. Germline CDR1 LGHNA, CDR2 YNFKEQ. V was pared by 0 bases and J by 7 bases, with 6 bases between. CDR3 bases: TGTGCCAGCAGCCAAGATTACAGTGAAGCTTTCTTT. It specifies CASSQDYSEAFF.

The chain joins TRBV2 to TRBJ2-5; D may be TRBD2 (6 bases). Per germline, CDR1 SNHLY and CDR2 FYNNEI. V was trimmed by 6 bases and J by 2 bases, leaving 10 bases between them. The CDR3 consists of 13 residues. DNA of the CDR3: TGTGCCAGCAGCCGGGAGCATCAAGAGACCCAGTACTTC. Amino acid sequence: CASSREHQETQYF.

The count of this clone is one. V and J are TRBV11-2 and TRBJ2-3; D unclear. The germline V and J ends were trimmed by 4 bases and 5 bases, with 4 bases remaining between them. The CDR3 spans 11 residues. The germline gives CDR1 SGHAT, CDR2 FQNNGV. The CDR3 sequence is CASSSKDTQYF. The CDR3 region has the DNA TGTGCCAGCAGCTCAAAAGATACGCAGTATTTT.

The CDR3 sequence is CASSFISGRPYEQYF. The CDR3 DNA sequence: TGTGCCAGCAGTTTTATAAGCGGGAGGCCCTACGAGCAGTACTTC. This rearrangement joins TRBV28 to TRBJ2-7; 9 nucleotides line up with TRBD2. Germline CDR1 is MDHEN and CDR2 is SYDVKM. The CDR3 runs to 15 residues. Trimming removed 3 bases from V and 2 bases from J; junction bases left unmatched: 5. Together with reference TRBV28 and TRBJ2-7, the CDR3 gives the full variable domain: DVKVTQSSRYLVKRTGEKVFLECVQDMDHENMFWYRQDPGLGLRLIYFSYDVKMKEKGDIPEGYSVSREKKERFSLILESASTNQTSMYLCASSFISGRPYEQYFGPGTRLTVT.

The rearrangement joins TRBV28 to TRBJ2-6; D perhaps matches TRBD1 (5 bases). From germline, CDR1 is MDHEN and CDR2 SYDVKM. V lost 6 bases, J lost 0 bases, and 12 bases lay in between. The CDR3 spans 16 residues. CDR3 bases: TGTGCCAGCAGCTCGTTCGACAGCTCTGGGGCCAACGTCCTGACTTTC. Protein product: CASSSFDSSGANVLTF.

CDR3 in amino acids: CASSPFFGGSGNIQYF. CDR3 sequence (DNA): TGTGCCAGCAGTCCCTTCTTCGGCGGGTCGGGAAACATTCAGTACTTC. The chain has TRBV27 and TRBJ2-4; D may be TRBD2 (5 bases). V lost 5 bases and J 6 bases, leaving 20 bases between the germline ends. This CDR3 spans 16 amino acids. Germline lookup yields CDR1 MNHEY and CDR2 SMNVEV (reference sequence).

The rearrangement links TRBV6-6 to TRBJ1-2, with D unclear. Germline V gives CDR1 MNHNY, CDR2 SVGAGI (reference sequence). The germline V and J ends were trimmed by 6 bases and 0 bases, with 11 bases remaining between them. The CDR3 length is 14 residues. This CDR3 is CASRQRISNYGYTF. The CDR3, as DNA: TGTGCCAGCAGACAACGGATTTCTAACTATGGCTACACCTTC.

V gene TRBV28 combines with J gene TRBJ2-7; perhaps D is TRBD1 or TRBD2 (5 bases each). The CDR3 is 15 residues long. V was clipped by 5 bases and J by 7 bases, with 21 bases between them. Germline CDR1 and CDR2: MDHEN and SYDVKM. As DNA, the CDR3 is TGTGCCAGCAGTAGTTTACGAGGGGCAGGTCGAGAGCAGTACTTC. Amino acid sequence: CASSSLRGAGREQYF.

The V gene is TRBV18, the J gene TRBJ2-3, with TRBD2 matching over 9 bases. The V segment lost 3 bases and the J segment 7 bases; nucleotides outside the gene matches: 17. The CDR3 is 18 amino acids. Germline V gene lookup returns CDR1 KGHSH and CDR2 LQKENI. The DNA for the CDR3 is TGTGCCAGCTCACCCGGTCGGTTCGCGGGAGGGCCAACGTATACGCAGTATTTT. Translated, it gives CASSPGRFAGGPTYTQYF.

This chain connects TRBV7-3 to TRBJ2-5; D unresolved. The CDR3 sequence is 16 residues long. With 1 base removed from V and 2 bases from J, the gap between germline ends came to 14 bases. Looked up from germline, CDR1 is SGHTA and CDR2 is FQGTGA. CDR3 DNA: TGTGCCAGCAGCTTAAAGGGTTTAGGGATGCAAGAGACCCAGTACTTC. Translation: CASSLKGLGMQETQYF.

The rearrangement links TRBV10-1 to TRBJ2-1; D might be TRBD2 (5 bases). Deletions cut 7 bases from V and 0 bases from J, with 16 bases between. CDR1 is WNHNN and CDR2 is SYGVQD in the germline V gene (reference sequence). The CDR3 is 16 residues long. The CDR3, as DNA: TGCGCCAGCACCCCAATGAGGGCCAGCTCCTACAATGAGCAGTTCTTC. It specifies CASTPMRASSYNEQFF.

The rearrangement uses TRBV5-1 and TRBJ2-2; no definite D call. Deletions cut 4 bases from V and 1 base from J, with 8 bases between. Germline CDR1 SGHRS, CDR2 YFSETQ. CDR3 size: 14 residues. In DNA, the CDR3 is TGCGCCAGCAGCCAGACCTTGAACACCGGGGAGCTGTTTTTT. Amino acids: CASSQTLNTGELFF. The complete variable domain, with remaining parts taken from reference TRBV5-1 and TRBJ2-2, reads KAGVTQTPRYLIKTRGQQVTLSCSPISGHRSVSWYQQTPGQGLQFLFEYFSETQRNKGNFPGRFSGRQFSNSRSEMNVSTLELGDSALYLCASSQTLNTGELFFGEGSRLTVL.

The chain couples TRBV11-2 to TRBJ2-1; D is undetermined. V shed 5 bases and J shed 6 bases, with 11 bases lying between them. The CDR3 length is 13 residues. Germline V gives CDR1 SGHAT, CDR2 FQNNGV. CDR3 in DNA: TGTGCCAGCAGCAAGACCCGGGCCAATGAGCAGTTCTTC. This gives the protein CASSKTRANEQFF.

The rearrangement joins TRBV5-4 to TRBJ2-1; D gene uncertain. Trimming stripped 0 bases from V and 0 bases from J, with 4 bases between. CDR1 is SGHNT and CDR2 is YYREEE in the germline V gene (reference sequence). This CDR3 region has 14 residues. In DNA, the CDR3 is TGTGCCAGCAGCTTGGTTAGCTCCTACAATGAGCAGTTCTTC. It is translated as CASSLVSSYNEQFF.

This clone has just one count. The genes are TRBV29-1 and TRBJ1-4; no clear D gene. Looked up from germline, CDR1 is SQVTM and CDR2 is ANQGSEA. CDR3 size: 17 residues. V shed 4 bases and J shed 0 bases, with 18 bases lying between them. The CDR3 DNA follows: TGCAGCGTTGCGGATCCCCTCAATTATGCAACTAATGAAAAACTGTTTTTT. Translating gives CSVADPLNYATNEKLFF.

The genes are TRBV18 and TRBJ2-3; perhaps TRBD1 as D (6 bases). CDR3 length: 14 residues. The germline CDR1 and CDR2 sequences are KGHSH and LQKENI. V shed 0 bases and J shed 6 bases, with 10 bases lying between them. The CDR3 spells CASSPPYRADTQYF. Here the CDR3 DNA reads TGTGCCAGCTCACCACCGTACAGGGCTGATACGCAGTATTTT.

With respect to this clone: The same CDR3 is also encoded by other DNA sequences in this sample. The V call is TRBV9, the J call TRBJ2-2; 7 nucleotides align to TRBD1. V trimming: 0 bases; J trimming: 4 bases; junction bases outside the gene matches: 3. Germline loops: CDR1 SGDLS, CDR2 YYNGEE. The CDR3 is 15 residues long. The CDR3 DNA is TGTGCCAGCAGCGTAGACAGGGGCGGCACCGGGGAGCTGTTTTTT. Translating it yields CASSVDRGGTGELFF.

The rearrangement links TRBV5-6 to TRBJ2-3; D remains ambiguous. CDR3 length equals 15 residues. CDR1 SGHDT and CDR2 YYEEEE come from the germline V gene. V was pared by 1 base and J by 1 base, with 10 bases between. The CDR3 protein is CASSLMARRTDTQYF. The CDR3 DNA follows: TGTGCCAGCAGCTTGATGGCCCGGCGCACAGATACGCAGTATTTT. Based on the CDR3 plus reference TRBV5-6 and TRBJ2-3, the full variable domain is DAGVTQSPTHLIKTRGQQVTLRCSPKSGHDTVSWYQQALGQGPQFIFQYYEEEERQRGNFPDRFSGHQFPNYSSELNVNALLLGDSALYLCASSLMARRTDTQYFGPGTRLTVL.

The rearrangement links TRBV7-6 to TRBJ2-1; D may be TRBD2 (5 bases). Germline values: CDR1 SGHVS, CDR2 FNYEAQ. With 3 bases removed from V and 1 base from J, the gap between germline ends came to 13 bases. This CDR3 has 16 residues. The CDR3: CASSFGRGRSYNEQFF. In nucleotides, the CDR3 is TGTGCCAGCAGCTTCGGACGGGGAAGGTCCTACAATGAGCAGTTCTTC.

The V gene is TRBV25-1, the J gene TRBJ2-7; D is possibly TRBD2 (5 bases). Per germline, CDR1 MGHDK and CDR2 SYGVNS. This CDR3 is 16 amino acids long. Trimming left V 1 base short and J 3 bases short, with 16 bases between. CDR3 sequence reads: CASSESRRLGSYEQYF. In DNA form, the CDR3 reads TGTGCCAGCAGTGAATCTCGGAGGTTGGGAAGCTACGAGCAGTACTTC.

The V gene is TRBV13, the J gene TRBJ2-2, with D hard to call. V lost 3 bases to trimming and J lost 9 bases, with 11 bases between them. Germline V gene sequence: CDR1 PRHDT, CDR2 FYEKMQ (reference sequence). The CDR3 covers 13 residues. The CDR3 DNA is TGTGCCAGCAGCTTTACTTCGGACCGGGAGCTGTTTTTT. Protein product: CASSFTSDRELFF.

This chain joins TRBV5-4 and TRBJ2-3; D perhaps matches TRBD2 (6 bases). V was clipped by 4 bases and J by 2 bases, with 17 bases between them. Germline CDR1 SGHNT, CDR2 YYREEE (reference sequence). The CDR3 totals 16 residues. The CDR3 DNA follows: TGTGCCAGCAGCCCGGCCGGCGGGACGCTCACAGATACGCAGTATTTT. Protein product: CASSPAGGTLTDTQYF.

V usage is TRBV6-5 and J usage is TRBJ1-1; D is ambiguous. This CDR3 is 16 amino acids long. Per germline, CDR1 MNHEY and CDR2 SVGAGI. V lost 2 bases and J lost 4, with 17 bases in between. CDR3 DNA: TGTGCCAGCAGTTACGCCCCGCCTCGCGCTCGCACTGAAGCTTTCTTT. The encoded protein is CASSYAPPRARTEAFF.

The J gene is TRBJ1-2, the V gene TRBV28; D gene unclear. This CDR3 region has 15 residues. V dropped 5 bases and J dropped 7 bases, with 20 bases sitting between them. Germline V gene sequence: CDR1 MDHEN, CDR2 SYDVKM. Here the CDR3 DNA reads TGTGCCAGCAGTCCCAATCGCTCCCACCGGGGTGGCTACACCTTC. It translates to CASSPNRSHRGGYTF.